The sequence of this T cell receptor (beta chain) was determined in a study of T cell therapy after organ transplantation. Points from the study as a whole: Nonresponder repertoires showed strong pretherapy expansions, barely changing post-therapy.

Concerning this clone: What it binds is unknown.

Therapy product cells were restimulated with a CMV peptide pool for around four hours, then IFN-gamma-secreting cells were captured. Profiled with immunoSEQ multiplex PCR; TCRdb holds only in-frame clones, not every one. The repertoire holds 950 to 1,300 clones, with approximately 40% as singletons. V shed 0 bases and J shed 3 bases, with 11 bases lying between them. This CDR3 is built from 15 residues. Germline CDR1 reads LGHNA; CDR2 reads YSLEER. The chain joins TRBV4-3 to TRBJ1-2; D unclear. The sequencing input was cultured CD8+ T cells. The TCR comes from a human patient who had received a solid organ transplant and had CMV disease. Some T cells could come from the graft donor. The CDR3 protein is CASSQELSPHYGYTF. The CDR3 DNA reads TGCGCCAGCAGCCAAGAGTTAAGCCCTCACTATGGCTACACCTTC.